The 12 T cell receptor beta chains presented below share a single source sample, sequenced in a study of T-cell reconstitution after alpha-beta-depleted transplantation in children. Preparation of the TCRbeta library involved a method that used unique molecular identifiers. TCRdb passed the PCR reads through MiXCR, listing each CDR3 protein once. This table has hundreds of thousands of distinct CDR3 sequences, 10% to 15% appearing once. The sample in question was PBMCs, mostly from graft donor cells, obtained 360 days after TCRalphabeta/CD19-depleted stem cell transplant. The receptors here all came from a male patient younger than 18 who had a stem cell transplant for acute myeloid leukemia, so the T cells may come from the graft donor.

The V gene is TRBV12-3 or TRBV12-4, the J gene TRBJ1-3, with 9 bases identical to TRBD1. V shed 7 bases and J 0 bases; nucleotides not matched to a gene: 4. The CDR3 has 15 amino acids. The CDR3 loop is CASNRDRDSGNTIYF. The CDR3 coding sequence is TGTGCCAGCAACCGGGACAGGGACTCTGGAAACACCATATATTTT.

The chain is built from TRBV6-2 or TRBV6-3 and TRBJ2-4; TRBD2 matches at 12 bases. This CDR3 is 15 amino acids long. V lost 4 bases, J lost 7 bases, and 5 bases stayed unmatched. Germline CDR1 MNHEY, CDR2 SVGEGT. DNA of the CDR3: TGTGCCAGCAGTTGGCTAGCGGGAGGGGGGAACATTCAGTACTTC. It encodes CASSWLAGGGNIQYF.

The gene calls are TRBV20-1 and TRBJ2-1, with 8 bases that match TRBD2. After removal of 7 bases from V and 8 bases from J, the junction contained 10 bases not matched to a gene. Germline V lookup: CDR1 DFQATT, CDR2 SNEGSKA (reference sequence). This CDR3 is built from 13 residues. The CDR3 nucleotides read TGCAGTGGGTCCTTAGCGGGATGGGATGAGCAGTTCTTC. It yields the protein CSGSLAGWDEQFF.

Many counts were recorded for this clonotype. The junction shows a germline mismatch at one end, possibly a read error. The J gene is TRBJ2-1, the V gene TRBV5-1; 7 bases align to TRBD2. This CDR3 has 15 amino acids. Germline CDR1 is SGHRS and CDR2 is YFSETQ. The CDR3, as DNA: TGTGCCAGCAGCCTAGCGGTCAGCTCCTACAATGAGCAGTTCTTC. This translates into CASSLAVSSYNEQFF.

This clonotype was seen repeatedly, ten times or more. V usage is TRBV20-1 and J usage is TRBJ2-5; D remains unclear. The CDR3 is 13 amino acids. Trimming cost V 1 base and J 7 bases, with 13 bases left between them. Germline assignment: CDR1 DFQATT and CDR2 SNEGSKA (reference sequence). CDR3 in amino acids: CSARGSVLMTQYF. The CDR3 nucleotides are TGCAGTGCTAGAGGCAGCGTCCTTATGACCCAGTACTTC.

The chain uses TRBV20-1 and TRBJ1-5; possible D gene TRBD1, 6 bases. Germline lookup yields CDR1 DFQATT and CDR2 SNEGSKA (reference sequence). V shed 2 bases and J shed 3 bases, with 11 bases lying between them. The CDR3 totals 14 residues. The CDR3, as DNA: TGCAGTGCTAGAACAGGGCTGGCCAATCAGCCCCAGCATTTT. It translates to CSARTGLANQPQHF.

This clonotype was counted only a few times. The CDR3 sequence: CASSFGGPGSYEQYF. CDR3 coding DNA: TGTGCCAGCAGTTTTGGGGGGCCGGGCTCCTACGAGCAGTACTTC. The chain uses TRBV28 and TRBJ2-7, with D possibly being TRBD1 or TRBD2 (6 bases each). The CDR3 contains 15 residues. Trimming removed 3 bases at V and 0 bases at J, with 12 bases between. Per germline, CDR1 MDHEN and CDR2 SYDVKM.

J is TRBJ2-6 and V is TRBV3-1, with D possibly TRBD2 on 6 matching bases. The germline V gene has CDR1 LGHDT and CDR2 YNNKEL (reference sequence). CDR3 size: 17 residues. V was trimmed by 6 bases and J by 2 bases, leaving 17 bases between them. The CDR3 nucleotides read TGTGCCAGCAGGACTAGGCAGGGAGGTACTGGGGCCAACGTCCTGACTTTC. It specifies CASRTRQGGTGANVLTF.

Only a few counts were recorded for this clonotype. This chain links TRBV25-1 with TRBJ1-1, with no clear D. In germline, CDR1 is MGHDK, CDR2 SYGVNS. The CDR3 sequence is 14 residues long. Between the trimmed V and J ends, which lost 4 bases and 4 bases, there was a span of 13 bases. The CDR3 DNA reads as TGTGCCAGCAGTGCGAGAGGGTGGGTCACTGAAGCTTTCTTT. It yields the protein CASSARGWVTEAFF.

DNA of the CDR3: TGCAGTGCTAGAGATCGGCCTAGCGGCGGGGAAAAGACCCAGTACTTC. Its translation: CSARDRPSGGEKTQYF. The chain combines TRBV20-1 with TRBJ2-5; 7 positions match TRBD2. The CDR3 is 16 residues long. V was pared by 0 bases and J by 6 bases, with 13 bases of the junction left unmatched. The V gene's germline CDR1 is DFQATT and CDR2 SNEGSKA (reference sequence).

The chain carries TRBV12-3 or TRBV12-4 and TRBJ2-3, with 9 nucleotides matching TRBD1. The junction had 8 bases not matched to a gene; V was cut back by 4 bases and J by 0 bases. This CDR3 contains 17 residues. This CDR3 is CASSSRTGGRSTDTQYF. The DNA of the CDR3 is TGTGCCAGCAGTTCGCGCACAGGGGGCAGGAGCACAGATACGCAGTATTTT.

V and J are TRBV29-1 and TRBJ2-7; D possibly uses TRBD1 or TRBD2 (5 bases each). The CDR3 is 13 amino acids. V shed 5 bases and J shed 1 base, with 12 bases lying between them. Per the germline V gene, CDR1 is SQVTM and CDR2 is ANQGSEA. CDR3: CSVWGLFSYEQYF. CDR3 coding DNA: TGCAGCGTTTGGGGGTTGTTTTCCTACGAGCAGTACTTC.